This T cell receptor beta chain stems from a study of tissue T cells after allogeneic stem cell transplantation. Study observations and caveats: Motif-based clustering found tissue-specific repertoire signatures shared across patients, though few clones were shared. Anatomically similar tissues had similar TCR repertoires within each patient. In patients and mice, blood and spleen missed much of tissue repertoire.

As for time point: mouse harvest day 14 after allogeneic transplant. Each mouse received 10^7 T-cell-depleted marrow cells plus 10^6 splenic CD5+ T cells by tail vein. Tissues came from B6→BALB/c major-mismatch GVHD mice at day 7 or 14. Sequenced by immunoSEQ multiplex PCR; TCRdb stores in-frame clones only, minus some. The sample shows 2,000 or so clones, nearly 45% of them seen only once. This clone has just a few counts. Its matching antigen is unknown. Gene names are the mouse ones. Read coverage stops 1 residue before the CDR3 terminus; the germline J gene supplies the remainder. The J segment lost 4 bases and the V segment lost 7 bases, leaving 1 base of the junction unmatched. Germline V gene lookup returns CDR1 FNHDT and CDR2 SITEND (reference sequence). This CDR3 contains 13 residues.

This TCR derives from a female BALB/c mouse given C57BL/6 T cells with graft-versus-host disease after an allogeneic hematopoietic cell transplant. The chain uses TRBV19 and TRBJ2-1, with 11 bases identical to TRBD2. The sequenced sample was gut tissue. The part of the CDR3 DNA that was read is TGTGCCAGCGGGGACTGGGGGTATGCTGAGCAGTTC. It translates to CASGDWGYAEQF. The full-length CDR3 reads as CASGDWGYAEQFF.